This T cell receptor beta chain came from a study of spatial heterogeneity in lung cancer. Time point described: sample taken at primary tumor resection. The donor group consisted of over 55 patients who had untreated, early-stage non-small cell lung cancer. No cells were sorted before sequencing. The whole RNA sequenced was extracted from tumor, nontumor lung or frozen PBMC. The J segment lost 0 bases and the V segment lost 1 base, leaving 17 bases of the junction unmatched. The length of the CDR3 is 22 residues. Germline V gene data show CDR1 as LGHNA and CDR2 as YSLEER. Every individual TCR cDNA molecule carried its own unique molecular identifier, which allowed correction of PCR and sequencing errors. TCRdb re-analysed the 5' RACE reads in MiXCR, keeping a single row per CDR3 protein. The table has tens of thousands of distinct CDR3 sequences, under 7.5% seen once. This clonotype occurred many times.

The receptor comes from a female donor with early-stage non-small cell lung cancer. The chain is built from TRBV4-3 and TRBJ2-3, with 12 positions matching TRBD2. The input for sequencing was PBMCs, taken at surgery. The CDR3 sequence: CASSQGRFLLWTSGASTDTQYF. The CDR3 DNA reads TGCGCCAGCAGCCAAGGGCGGTTCTTATTGTGGACTAGCGGGGCTAGCACAGATACGCAGTATTTT.